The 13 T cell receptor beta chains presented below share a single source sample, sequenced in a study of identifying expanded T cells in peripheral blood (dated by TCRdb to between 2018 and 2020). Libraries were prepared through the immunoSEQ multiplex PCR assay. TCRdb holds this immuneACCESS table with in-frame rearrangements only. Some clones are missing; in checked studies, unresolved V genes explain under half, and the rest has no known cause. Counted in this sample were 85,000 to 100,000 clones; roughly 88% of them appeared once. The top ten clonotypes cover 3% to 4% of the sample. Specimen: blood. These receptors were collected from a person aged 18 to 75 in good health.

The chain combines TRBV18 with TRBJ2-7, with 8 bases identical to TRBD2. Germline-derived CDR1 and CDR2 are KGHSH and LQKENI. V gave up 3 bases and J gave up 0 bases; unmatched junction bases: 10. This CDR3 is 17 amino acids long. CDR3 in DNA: TGTGCCAGCTCACCTCGTGCGGGCGGGGGGAGCTCCTACGAGCAGTACTTC. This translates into CASSPRAGGGSSYEQYF.

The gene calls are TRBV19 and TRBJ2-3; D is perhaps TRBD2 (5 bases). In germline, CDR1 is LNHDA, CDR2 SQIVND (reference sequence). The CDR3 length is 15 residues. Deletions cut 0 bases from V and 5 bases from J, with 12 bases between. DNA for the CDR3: TGTGCCAGTAGTATAGATCACCTAGCAGGAGATACGCAGTATTTT. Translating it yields CASSIDHLAGDTQYF.

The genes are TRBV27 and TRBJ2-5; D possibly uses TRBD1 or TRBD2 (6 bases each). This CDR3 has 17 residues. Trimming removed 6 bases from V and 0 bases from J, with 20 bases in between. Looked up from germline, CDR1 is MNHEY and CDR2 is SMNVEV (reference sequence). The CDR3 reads CASSQRRGANNQETQYF. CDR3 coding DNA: TGTGCCAGCAGCCAGCGGAGGGGGGCGAATAACCAAGAGACCCAGTACTTC.

CDR3 in amino acids: CASSSEGYEQYF. In DNA, the CDR3 is TGTGCCAGCAGCTCAGAGGGGTACGAGCAGTACTTC. The chain combines TRBV5-4 with TRBJ2-7, with D perhaps assigned TRBD1 or TRBD2 (5 bases each). The CDR3 sequence is 12 residues long. The V end was cut by 3 bases, the J end by 4 bases, with 8 bases between. Germline assignment: CDR1 SGHNT and CDR2 YYREEE (reference sequence).

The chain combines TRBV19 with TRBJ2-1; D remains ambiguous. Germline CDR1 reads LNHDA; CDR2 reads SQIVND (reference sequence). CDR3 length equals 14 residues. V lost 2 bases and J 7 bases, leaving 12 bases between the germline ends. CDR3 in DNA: TGTGCCAGTAGTATAAGCCCCCTCGTTAATGAGCAGTTCTTC. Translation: CASSISPLVNEQFF.

The CDR3 DNA follows: TGTGCCAGCAGTTCTAGGGGGTTCGGGGAGCTGTTTTTT. This gives the protein CASSSRGFGELFF. This rearrangement joins TRBV2 to TRBJ2-2; D is perhaps TRBD1 (6 bases). The CDR3 extends over 13 amino acids. Germline V gene data show CDR1 as SNHLY and CDR2 as FYNNEI. V lost 5 bases and J lost 7, with 11 bases in between.

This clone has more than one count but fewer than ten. The CDR3 protein is CASSLGWFETQYF. CDR3 coding DNA: TGTGCCAGCAGCTTAGGGTGGTTCGAGACCCAGTACTTC. The chain carries TRBV7-2 and TRBJ2-5; no clear D. V lost 1 base and J lost 5, with 8 bases in between. The CDR3 is made up of 13 amino acids. Germline V gives CDR1 SGHTA, CDR2 FQGNSA.

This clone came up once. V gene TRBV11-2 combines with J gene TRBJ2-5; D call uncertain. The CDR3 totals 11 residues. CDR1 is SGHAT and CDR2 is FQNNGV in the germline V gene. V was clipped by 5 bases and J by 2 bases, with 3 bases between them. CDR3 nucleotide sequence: TGTGCCAGCAGCCAACAAGAGACCCAGTACTTC. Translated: CASSQQETQYF.

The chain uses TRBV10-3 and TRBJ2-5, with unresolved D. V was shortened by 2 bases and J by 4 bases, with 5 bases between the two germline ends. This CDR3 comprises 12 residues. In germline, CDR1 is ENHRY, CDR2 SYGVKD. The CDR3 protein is CAISETGETQYF. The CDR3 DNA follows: TGTGCCATCAGTGAGACGGGAGAGACCCAGTACTTC.

The CDR3 loop reads CASSAVGTRASEQFF. CDR3 bases: TGTGCCAGCAGCGCGGTAGGGACACGGGCTTCTGAGCAGTTCTTC. The J gene is TRBJ2-1, the V gene TRBV5-6; D perhaps matches TRBD1 (6 bases). This CDR3 spans 15 amino acids. Germline values: CDR1 SGHDT, CDR2 YYEEEE. The V end lost 4 bases, the J end lost 9 bases, and 20 bases lay between the germline ends.

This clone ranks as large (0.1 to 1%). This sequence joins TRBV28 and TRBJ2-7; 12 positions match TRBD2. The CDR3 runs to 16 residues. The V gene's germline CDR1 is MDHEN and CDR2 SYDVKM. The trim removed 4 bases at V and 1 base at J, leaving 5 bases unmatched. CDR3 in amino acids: CASSSLLAGGSYEQYF. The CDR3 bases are TGTGCCAGCAGTTCTCTCCTAGCGGGGGGGTCCTACGAGCAGTACTTC.

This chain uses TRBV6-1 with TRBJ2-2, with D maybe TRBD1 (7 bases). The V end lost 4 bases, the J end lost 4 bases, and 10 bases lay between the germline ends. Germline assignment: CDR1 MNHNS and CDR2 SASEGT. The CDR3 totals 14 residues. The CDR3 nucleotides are TGTGCCAGCAGTGGACAGGGAGGCACCGGGGAGCTGTTTTTT. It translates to CASSGQGGTGELFF.

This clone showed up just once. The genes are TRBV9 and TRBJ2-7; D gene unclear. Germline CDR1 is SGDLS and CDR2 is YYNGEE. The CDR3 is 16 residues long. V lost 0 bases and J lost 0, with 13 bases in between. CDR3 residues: CASSVGAPSLSYEQYF. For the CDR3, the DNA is TGTGCCAGCAGCGTAGGGGCTCCTTCCCTCTCCTACGAGCAGTACTTC.